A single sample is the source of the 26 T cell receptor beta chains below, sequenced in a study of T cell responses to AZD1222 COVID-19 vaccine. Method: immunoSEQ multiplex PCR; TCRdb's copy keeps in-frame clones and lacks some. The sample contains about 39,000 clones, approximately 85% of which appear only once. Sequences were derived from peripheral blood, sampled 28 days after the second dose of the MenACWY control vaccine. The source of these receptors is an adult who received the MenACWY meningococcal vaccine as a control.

The DNA for the CDR3 is TGTGCCAGCAGCGGACTAGCGGGAGGGGGGTACGAGCAGTACTTC. Translated, it gives CASSGLAGGGYEQYF. This sequence joins TRBV5-4 and TRBJ2-7, with 15 positions matching TRBD2. V shed 4 bases and J 4 bases; nucleotides not matched to a gene: 3. The CDR3 is 15 amino acids. The V gene's germline CDR1 is SGHNT and CDR2 YYREEE (reference sequence).

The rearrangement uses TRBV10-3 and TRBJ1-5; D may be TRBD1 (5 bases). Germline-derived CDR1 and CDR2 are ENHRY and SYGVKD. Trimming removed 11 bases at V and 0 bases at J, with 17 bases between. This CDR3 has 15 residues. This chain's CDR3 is CAAGVQEDSNQPQHF. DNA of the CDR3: TGTGCCGCCGGGGTACAGGAAGATAGCAATCAGCCCCAGCATTTT.

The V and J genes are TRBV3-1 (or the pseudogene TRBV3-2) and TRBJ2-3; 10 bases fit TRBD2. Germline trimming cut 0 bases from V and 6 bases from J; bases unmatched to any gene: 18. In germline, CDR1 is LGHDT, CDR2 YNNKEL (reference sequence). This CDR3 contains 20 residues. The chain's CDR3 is CASSQDLGAGGPVTSDTQYF. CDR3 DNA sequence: TGTGCCAGCAGCCAAGATCTGGGAGCGGGAGGGCCGGTTACCTCCGATACGCAGTATTTT.

The CDR3 here is CASSSDSDLRSEQFF. The CDR3 region has the DNA TGTGCCAGCAGCTCCGACTCCGACTTACGTTCGGAGCAGTTCTTC. This rearrangement joins TRBV7-2 to TRBJ2-1; D is uncertain. V lost 4 bases and J 10 bases, leaving 20 bases between the germline ends. The germline V gene has CDR1 SGHTA and CDR2 FQGNSA. The CDR3 has 15 residues.

DNA of the CDR3: TGTGCCAGCAGTTTCGGACTAGCGGCCTACAATGAGCAGTTCTTC. Translation: CASSFGLAAYNEQFF. The chain couples TRBV28 to TRBJ2-1, with 10 positions matching TRBD2. V dropped 3 bases and J dropped 2; count of bases not matched to a gene: 1. Germline CDR1 reads MDHEN; CDR2 reads SYDVKM. This CDR3 region has 15 residues.

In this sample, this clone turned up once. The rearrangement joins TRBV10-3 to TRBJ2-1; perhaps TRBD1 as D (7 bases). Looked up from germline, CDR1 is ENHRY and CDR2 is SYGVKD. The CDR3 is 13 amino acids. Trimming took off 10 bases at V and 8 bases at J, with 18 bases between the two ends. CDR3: CATGARGPDEQFF. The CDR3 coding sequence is TGTGCCACGGGGGCGAGGGGGCCCGATGAGCAGTTCTTC.

Here the CDR3 reads CASSQTGPTNEKLFF. CDR3 DNA: TGCGCCAGCAGCCAGACAGGGCCAACTAATGAAAAACTGTTTTTT. The V gene is TRBV5-1, the J gene TRBJ1-4; 7 bases are a match to TRBD1. Germline V CDR1 and CDR2: SGHRS, YFSETQ. The CDR3 is made up of 15 amino acids. J gave up 0 bases and V 4 bases, and 3 bases lay outside the gene matches.

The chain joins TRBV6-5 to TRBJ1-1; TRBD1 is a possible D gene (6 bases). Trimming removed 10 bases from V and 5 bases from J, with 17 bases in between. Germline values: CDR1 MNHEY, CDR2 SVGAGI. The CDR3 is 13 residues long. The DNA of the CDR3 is TGTGCCACCTTTTGGGGGGGCCGGACTGAAGCTTTCTTT. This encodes CATFWGGRTEAFF.

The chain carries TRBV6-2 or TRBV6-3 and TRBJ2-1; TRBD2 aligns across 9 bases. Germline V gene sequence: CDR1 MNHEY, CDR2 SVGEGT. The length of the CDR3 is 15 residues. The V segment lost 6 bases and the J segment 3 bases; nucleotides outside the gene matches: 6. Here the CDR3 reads CASSNSGGVYNEQFF. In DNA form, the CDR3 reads TGTGCCAGCAGCAATAGCGGGGGTGTCTACAATGAGCAGTTCTTC.

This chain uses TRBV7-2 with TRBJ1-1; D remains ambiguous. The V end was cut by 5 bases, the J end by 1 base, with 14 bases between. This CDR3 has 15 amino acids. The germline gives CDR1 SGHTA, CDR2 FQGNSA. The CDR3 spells CASSPRGGGNTEAFF. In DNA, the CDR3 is TGTGCCAGCAGCCCCCGGGGAGGTGGGAACACTGAAGCTTTCTTT.

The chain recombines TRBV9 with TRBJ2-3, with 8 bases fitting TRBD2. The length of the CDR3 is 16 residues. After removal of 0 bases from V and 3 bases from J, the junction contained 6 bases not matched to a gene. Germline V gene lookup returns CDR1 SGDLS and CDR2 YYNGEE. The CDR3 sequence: CASSVVPLAVTDTQYF. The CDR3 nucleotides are TGTGCCAGCAGCGTAGTTCCACTAGCGGTGACAGATACGCAGTATTTT. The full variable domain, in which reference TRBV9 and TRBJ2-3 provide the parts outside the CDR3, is DSGVTQTPKHLITATGQRVTLRCSPRSGDLSVYWYQQSLDQGLQFLIQYYNGEERAKGNILERFSAQQFPDLHSELNLSSLELGDSALYFCASSVVPLAVTDTQYFGPGTRLTVL.

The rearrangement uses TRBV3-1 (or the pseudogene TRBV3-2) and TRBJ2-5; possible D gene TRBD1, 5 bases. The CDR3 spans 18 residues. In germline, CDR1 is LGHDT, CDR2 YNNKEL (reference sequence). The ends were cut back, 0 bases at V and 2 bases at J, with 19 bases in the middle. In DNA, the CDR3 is TGTGCCAGCAGCCAAGATTTTCCGGTCGGCAGGGTGCAAGAGACCCAGTACTTC. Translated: CASSQDFPVGRVQETQYF.

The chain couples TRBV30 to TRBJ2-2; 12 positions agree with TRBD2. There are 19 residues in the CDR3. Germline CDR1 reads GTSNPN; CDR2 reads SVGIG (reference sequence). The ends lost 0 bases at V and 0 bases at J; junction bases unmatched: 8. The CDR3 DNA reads TGTGCCTGGAGTGTTCCGGGACTAGCGGGTGGACCGAACACCGGGGAGCTGTTTTTT. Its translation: CAWSVPGLAGGPNTGELFF.

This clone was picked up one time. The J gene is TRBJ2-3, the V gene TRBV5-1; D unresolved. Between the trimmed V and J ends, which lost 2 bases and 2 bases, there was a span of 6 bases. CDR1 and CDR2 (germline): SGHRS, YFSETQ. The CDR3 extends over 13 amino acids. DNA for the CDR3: TGCGCCAGCAGCTTAGACTTCACAGATACGCAGTATTTT. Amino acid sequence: CASSLDFTDTQYF.

The chain's CDR3 is CASSYLGSGNTIYF. The CDR3 region has the DNA TGTGCCAGCAGTTACCTGGGGTCCGGAAACACCATATATTTT. The chain carries TRBV6-6 and TRBJ1-3; no reliable D call. The V end was cut by 2 bases, the J end by 4 bases, with 9 bases between. This CDR3 has 14 amino acids. The germline gives CDR1 MNHNY, CDR2 SVGAGI (reference sequence).

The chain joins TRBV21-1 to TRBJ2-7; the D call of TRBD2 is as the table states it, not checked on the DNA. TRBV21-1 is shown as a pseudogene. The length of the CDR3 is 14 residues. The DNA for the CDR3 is TGTGCCAGCAGCCCCGGGGGACGGGACTACGAGCAGTACTTC. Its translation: CASSPGGRDYEQYF.

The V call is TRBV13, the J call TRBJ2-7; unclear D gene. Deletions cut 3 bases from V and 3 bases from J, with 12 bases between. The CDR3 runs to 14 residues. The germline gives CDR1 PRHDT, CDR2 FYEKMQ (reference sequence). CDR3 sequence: CASSFFVGNYEQYF. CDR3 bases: TGTGCCAGCAGCTTTTTTGTAGGGAACTACGAGCAGTACTTC.

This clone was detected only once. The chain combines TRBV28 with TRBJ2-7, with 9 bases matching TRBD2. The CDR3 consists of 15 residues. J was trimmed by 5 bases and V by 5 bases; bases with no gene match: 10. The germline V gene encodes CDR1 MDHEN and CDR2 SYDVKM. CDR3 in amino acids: CASSIGLAGFNEQYF. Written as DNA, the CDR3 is TGTGCCAGCAGTATTGGGCTAGCGGGATTCAACGAGCAGTACTTC.

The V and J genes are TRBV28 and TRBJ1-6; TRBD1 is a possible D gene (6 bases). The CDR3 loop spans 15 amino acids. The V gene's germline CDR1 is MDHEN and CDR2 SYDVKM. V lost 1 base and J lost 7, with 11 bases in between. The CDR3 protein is CASSLYGGGNSPLHF. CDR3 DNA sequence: TGTGCCAGCAGTTTATATGGGGGGGGCAATTCACCCCTCCACTTT.

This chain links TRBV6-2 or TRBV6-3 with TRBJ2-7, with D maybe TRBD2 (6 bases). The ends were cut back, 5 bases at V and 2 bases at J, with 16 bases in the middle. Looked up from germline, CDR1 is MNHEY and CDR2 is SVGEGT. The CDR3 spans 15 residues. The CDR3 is CASSPSGPKTYEQYF. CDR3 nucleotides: TGTGCCAGCAGTCCCAGCGGGCCTAAAACCTACGAGCAGTACTTC.

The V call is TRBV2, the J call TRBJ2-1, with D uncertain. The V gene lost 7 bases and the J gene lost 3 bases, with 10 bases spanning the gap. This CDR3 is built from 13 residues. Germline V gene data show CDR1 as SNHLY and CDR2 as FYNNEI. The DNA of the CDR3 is TGTGCCAGCACCGAGCGAAGCTACAATGAGCAGTTCTTC. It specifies CASTERSYNEQFF.

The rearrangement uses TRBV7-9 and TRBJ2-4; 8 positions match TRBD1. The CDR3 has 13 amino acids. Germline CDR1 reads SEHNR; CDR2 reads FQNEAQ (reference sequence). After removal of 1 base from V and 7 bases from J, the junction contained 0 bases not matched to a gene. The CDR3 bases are TGTGCCAGCAGCTTAGGGACAGGGAACATTCAGTACTTC. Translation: CASSLGTGNIQYF.

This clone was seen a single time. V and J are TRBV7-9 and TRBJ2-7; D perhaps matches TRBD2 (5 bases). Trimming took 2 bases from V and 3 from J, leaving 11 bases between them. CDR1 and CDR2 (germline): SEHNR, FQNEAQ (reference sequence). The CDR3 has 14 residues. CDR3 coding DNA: TGTGCCAGCAGCTTAATTGCCGGGGTCTACGAGCAGTACTTC. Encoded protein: CASSLIAGVYEQYF.

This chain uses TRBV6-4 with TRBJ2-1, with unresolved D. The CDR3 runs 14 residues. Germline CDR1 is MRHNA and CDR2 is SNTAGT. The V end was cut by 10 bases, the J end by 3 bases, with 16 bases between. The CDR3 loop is CATPVFPHYNEQFF. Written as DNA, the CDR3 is TGTGCCACCCCCGTATTTCCCCACTACAATGAGCAGTTCTTC.

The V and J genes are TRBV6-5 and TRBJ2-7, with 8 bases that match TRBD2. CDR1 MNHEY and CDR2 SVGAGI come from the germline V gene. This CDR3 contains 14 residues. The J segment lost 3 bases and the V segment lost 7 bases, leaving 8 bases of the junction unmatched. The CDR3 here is CASTYTSGNYEQYF. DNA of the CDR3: TGTGCCAGCACCTATACTAGCGGAAACTACGAGCAGTACTTC.

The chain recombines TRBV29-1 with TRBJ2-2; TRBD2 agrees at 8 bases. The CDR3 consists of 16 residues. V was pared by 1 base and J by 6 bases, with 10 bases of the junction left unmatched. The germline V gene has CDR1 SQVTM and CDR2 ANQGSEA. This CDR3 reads CSVEGRGGGYAGELFF. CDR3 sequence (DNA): TGCAGCGTTGAAGGGCGGGGCGGGGGGTACGCCGGGGAGCTGTTTTTT.